A single sample is the source of the 16 T cell receptor beta chains below, sequenced in a study of T-cell memory formation after mild COVID-19. TCRdb recomputed calls from the 5' RACE reads with MiXCR, one row per CDR3 protein. The data contain some 330,000 distinct CDR3 sequences, 20% to 25% of them singletons. Sequencing was carried out using PBMCs or a T cell subset sorted from them (not recorded which). The source is an adult woman who had mild COVID-19 (a few samples of this study predate the infection). Cell type and time point are not known.

This clonotype was recorded a few times. This chain links TRBV5-5 with TRBJ2-7; 7 bases align to TRBD1. Trimming cost V 3 bases and J 3 bases; bases outside gene matches: 6. The CDR3 runs 14 residues. Germline V lookup: CDR1 SGHKS, CDR2 YYEKEE (reference sequence). The CDR3 DNA reads TGTGCCAGCAGCTGGGGACAGCTAGGCTACGAGCAGTACTTC. Residues: CASSWGQLGYEQYF. Looking up the rest from reference TRBV5-5 and TRBJ2-7 gives the full variable domain: DAGVTQSPTHLIKTRGQQVTLRCSPISGHKSVSWYQQVLGQGPQFIFQYYEKEERGRGNFPDRFSARQFPNYSSELNVNALLLGDSALYLCASSWGQLGYEQYFGPGTRLTVT.

This clonotype has more than one count but fewer than ten. The J gene is TRBJ2-2, the V gene TRBV7-8; D could derive from TRBD1 or TRBD2 (6 bases each). CDR3 size: 15 residues. CDR1 and CDR2 (germline): SGHVS, FQNEAQ. The V gene lost 0 bases and the J gene lost 3 bases, with 8 bases spanning the gap. Here the CDR3 reads CASSLAGGYTGELFF. The CDR3 DNA reads TGTGCCAGCAGCTTAGCGGGGGGCTACACCGGGGAGCTGTTTTTT.

This clonotype was seen more than once but under ten times. The chain couples TRBV6-2 or TRBV6-3 to TRBJ2-7; 15 nucleotides match TRBD2. Trimming took 6 bases from V and 5 from J; bases not matched to a gene: 5. CDR3 length: 15 amino acids. Germline loops: CDR1 MNHEY, CDR2 SVGEGT. The CDR3 DNA follows: TGTGCCAGCAGCCTCGGACTAGCGGGAGGGAACGAGCAGTACTTC. Its translation: CASSLGLAGGNEQYF.

The rearrangement uses TRBV27 and TRBJ2-3, with 8 positions matching TRBD2. CDR3 length: 16 amino acids. V was clipped by 3 bases and J by 0 bases; unmatched bases: 5. Per the germline V gene, CDR1 is MNHEY and CDR2 is SMNVEV (reference sequence). CDR3 sequence: CASSFIAGSSTDTQYF. CDR3 sequence (DNA): TGTGCCAGCAGTTTCATAGCGGGGTCTAGCACAGATACGCAGTATTTT.

The V gene is TRBV12-3 or TRBV12-4, the J gene TRBJ2-1; no reliable D call. The CDR3 is 12 residues long. V lost 8 bases and J 9 bases, leaving 14 bases between the germline ends. The CDR3 here is CASASTSGEQFF. The CDR3 DNA reads as TGTGCCAGCGCCTCAACCTCGGGTGAGCAGTTCTTC.

This clonotype has more than one count but fewer than ten. The genes are TRBV7-2 and TRBJ2-1; 8 positions match TRBD2. Unmatched junction bases numbered 12, after V lost 3 bases and J lost 5 bases. The CDR3 spans 17 residues. Per germline, CDR1 SGHTA and CDR2 FQGNSA. CDR3 loop: CASSFSGLARGHNEQFF. The CDR3, as DNA: TGTGCCAGCAGCTTCTCCGGACTAGCTCGGGGGCACAATGAGCAGTTCTTC.

This clonotype was observed a few times. The genes are TRBV6-6 and TRBJ2-2; 7 positions match TRBD1. Looked up from germline, CDR1 is MNHNY and CDR2 is SVGAGI (reference sequence). The CDR3 is made up of 14 amino acids. The V gene end was trimmed by 8 bases and the J gene end by 2 bases; junction bases not matched to a gene: 5. CDR3 bases: TGTGCCAGCCGGACAGGCCGTAACACCGGGGAGCTGTTTTTT. Amino acid sequence: CASRTGRNTGELFF.

The genes are TRBV30 and TRBJ2-4; D uncertain. Germline V gene lookup returns CDR1 GTSNPN and CDR2 SVGIG (reference sequence). There are 13 residues in the CDR3. Trimming removed 3 bases at V and 0 bases at J, with 6 bases between. DNA of the CDR3: TGTGCCTGGAGCGGTGGAGCCAAAAACATTCAGTACTTC. Translating gives CAWSGGAKNIQYF.

The chain combines TRBV12-3 or TRBV12-4 with TRBJ2-7; weak D call: TRBD1 (6 bases). This CDR3 comprises 14 residues. The V and J ends lost 4 bases and 7 bases respectively, with 17 bases between them. CDR3 coding DNA: TGTGCCAGCAGTTATTCAGGGGATCTATGGGAGCAGTACTTC. This sequence encodes CASSYSGDLWEQYF.

The chain uses TRBV7-9 and TRBJ1-6; D remains ambiguous. Trimming removed 1 base at V and 6 bases at J, with 10 bases between. This CDR3 comprises 15 residues. Per germline, CDR1 SEHNR and CDR2 FQNEAQ (reference sequence). This CDR3 is CASSLEGSINSPLHF. In nucleotides, the CDR3 is TGTGCCAGCAGCTTAGAGGGCAGCATTAATTCACCCCTCCACTTT.

The chain combines TRBV3-1 with TRBJ2-3; possibly TRBD1 for D (6 bases). Trimming pared 0 bases from V and 4 bases from J, leaving 20 bases between. The CDR3 runs to 18 residues. Germline V gene lookup returns CDR1 LGHDT and CDR2 YNNKEL (reference sequence). CDR3 nucleotides: TGTGCCAGCAGCCAAGATCCGCTGAAGGCAGGGGTTGCAGATACGCAGTATTTT. This codes for CASSQDPLKAGVADTQYF.

A few counts support this clonotype. The V gene is TRBV7-9, the J gene TRBJ2-7, with D possibly being TRBD2 (5 bases). The ends were cut back, 2 bases at V and 2 bases at J, with 10 bases in the middle. Per germline, CDR1 SEHNR and CDR2 FQNEAQ (reference sequence). The CDR3 has 14 residues. The CDR3: CASSLSGRPYEQYF. The CDR3 DNA follows: TGTGCCAGCAGCTTAAGCGGAAGGCCCTACGAGCAGTACTTC. Variable domain in full (rest from reference TRBV7-9 and TRBJ2-7): DTGVSQNPRHKITKRGQNVTFRCDPISEHNRLYWYRQTLGQGPEFLTYFQNEAQLEKSRLLSDRFSAERPKGSFSTLEIQRTEQGDSAMYLCASSLSGRPYEQYFGPGTRLTVT.

This sequence joins TRBV2 and TRBJ1-2, with D unresolved. CDR1 and CDR2 (germline): SNHLY, FYNNEI. Trimming shortened V by 8 bases and J by 4 bases, and 14 bases separated the two germline ends. This CDR3 contains 13 residues. As DNA, the CDR3 is TGTGCCAGCGGGGTGGTCCCGGTCTATGGCTACACCTTC. Translated, it gives CASGVVPVYGYTF.

This clonotype appeared many times. The rearrangement uses TRBV5-1 and TRBJ2-1, with TRBD2 matching 12 bases. In germline, CDR1 is SGHRS, CDR2 YFSETQ. The CDR3 covers 16 residues. The CDR3 is CASTGGLAGVYNEQFF. CDR3 sequence (DNA): TGCGCTTCTACCGGGGGACTAGCGGGCGTCTACAATGAGCAGTTCTTC.

In this sample, this clonotype turned up many times. The chain couples TRBV29-1 to TRBJ2-1, with no clear D. The CDR3 runs to 12 residues. Germline CDR1 and CDR2: SQVTM and ANQGSEA. V lost 4 bases to trimming and J lost 9 bases, with 13 bases between them. CDR3 protein: CSVVPLVGEQFF. The CDR3 nucleotides read TGCAGCGTTGTGCCCCTTGTCGGTGAGCAGTTCTTC.

This clonotype was observed a few times. The V call is TRBV5-6, the J call TRBJ2-7, with D hard to call. Trimming pared 4 bases from V and 2 bases from J, leaving 10 bases between. This CDR3 spans 13 amino acids. The germline CDR1 and CDR2 sequences are SGHDT and YYEEEE. The CDR3 DNA reads as TGTGCCAGCAGCCCCGGCGACACCTACGAGCAGTACTTC. Its translation: CASSPGDTYEQYF.